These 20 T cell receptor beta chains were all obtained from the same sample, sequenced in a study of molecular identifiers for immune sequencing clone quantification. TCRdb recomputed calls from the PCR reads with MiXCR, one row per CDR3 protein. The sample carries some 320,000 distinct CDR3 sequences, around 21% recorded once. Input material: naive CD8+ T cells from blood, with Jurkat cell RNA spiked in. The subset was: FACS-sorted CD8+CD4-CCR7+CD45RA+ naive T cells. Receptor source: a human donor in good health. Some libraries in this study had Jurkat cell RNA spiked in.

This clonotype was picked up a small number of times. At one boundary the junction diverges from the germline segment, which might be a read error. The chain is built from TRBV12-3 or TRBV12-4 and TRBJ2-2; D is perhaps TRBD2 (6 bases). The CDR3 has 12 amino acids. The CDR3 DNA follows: TGTACCAGCAGACTAGACACCGGGGAGCTGTTTTTT. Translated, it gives CTSRLDTGELFF.

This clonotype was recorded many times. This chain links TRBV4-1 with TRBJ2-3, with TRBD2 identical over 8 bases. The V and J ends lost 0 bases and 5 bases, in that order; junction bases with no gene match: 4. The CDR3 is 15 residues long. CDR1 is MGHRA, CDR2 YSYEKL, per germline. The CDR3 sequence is CASSQEGLELDTQYF. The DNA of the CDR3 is TGCGCCAGCAGCCAAGAGGGACTAGAGTTAGATACGCAGTATTTT.

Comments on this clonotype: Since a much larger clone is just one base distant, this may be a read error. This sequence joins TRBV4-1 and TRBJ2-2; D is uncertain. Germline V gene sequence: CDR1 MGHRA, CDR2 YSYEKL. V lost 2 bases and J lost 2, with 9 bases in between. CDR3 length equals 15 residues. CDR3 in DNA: TGCGCCAGCAGCCAACGATCAGGTAACACCGGGGAGCTGTTTTTT. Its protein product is CASSQRSGNTGELFF.

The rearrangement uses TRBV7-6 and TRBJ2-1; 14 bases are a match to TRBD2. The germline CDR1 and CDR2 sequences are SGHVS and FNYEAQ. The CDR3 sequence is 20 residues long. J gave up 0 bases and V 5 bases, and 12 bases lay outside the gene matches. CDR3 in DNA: TGTGCCAGCAGCAGATATGGGACTAGCGGGAGCCCTTCCTCCTACAATGAGCAGTTCTTC. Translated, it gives CASSRYGTSGSPSSYNEQFF.

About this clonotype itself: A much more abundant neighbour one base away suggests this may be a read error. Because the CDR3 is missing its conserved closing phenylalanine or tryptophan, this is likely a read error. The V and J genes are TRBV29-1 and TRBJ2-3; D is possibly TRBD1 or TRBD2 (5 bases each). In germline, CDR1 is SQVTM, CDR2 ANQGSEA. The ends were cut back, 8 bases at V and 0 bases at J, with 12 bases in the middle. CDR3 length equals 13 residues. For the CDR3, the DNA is TGCAGCACCCGGGACCCGAGCACAGATACGCAGTATCTT. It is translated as CSTRDPSTDTQYL.

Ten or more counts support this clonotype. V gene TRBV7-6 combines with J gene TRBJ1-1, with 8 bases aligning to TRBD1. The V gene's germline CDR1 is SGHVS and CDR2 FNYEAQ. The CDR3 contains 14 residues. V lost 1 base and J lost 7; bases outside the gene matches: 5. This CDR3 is CASSLGQGIDEAFF. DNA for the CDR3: TGTGCCAGCAGCTTAGGACAGGGGATCGATGAAGCTTTCTTT. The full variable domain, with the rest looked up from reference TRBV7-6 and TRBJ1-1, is GAGVSQSPRYKVTKRGQDVALRCDPISGHVSLYWYRQALGQGPEFLTYFNYEAQQDKSGLPNDRFSAERPEGSISTLTIQRTEQRDSAMYRCASSLGQGIDEAFFGQGTRLTVV.

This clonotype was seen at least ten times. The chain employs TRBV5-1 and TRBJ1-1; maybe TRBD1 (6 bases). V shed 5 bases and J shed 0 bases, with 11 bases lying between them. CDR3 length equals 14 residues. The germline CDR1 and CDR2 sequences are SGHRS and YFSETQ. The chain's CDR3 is CASSPGQMNTEAFF. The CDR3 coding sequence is TGCGCCAGCAGTCCTGGACAGATGAACACTGAAGCTTTCTTT.

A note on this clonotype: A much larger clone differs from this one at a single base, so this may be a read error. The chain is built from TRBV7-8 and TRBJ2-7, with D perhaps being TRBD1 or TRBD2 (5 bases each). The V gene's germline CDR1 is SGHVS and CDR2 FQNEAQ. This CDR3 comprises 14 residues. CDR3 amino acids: CASSLGSGTYGQYF. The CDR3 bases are TGTGCCAGCAGCTTAGGGTCAGGGACCTACGGGCAGTACTTC.

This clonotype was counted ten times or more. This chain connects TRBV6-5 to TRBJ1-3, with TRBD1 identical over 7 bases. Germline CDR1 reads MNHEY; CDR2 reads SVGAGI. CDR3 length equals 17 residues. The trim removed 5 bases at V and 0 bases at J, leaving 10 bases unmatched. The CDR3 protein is CASSPYLDRNSGNTIYF. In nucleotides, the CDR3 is TGTGCCAGCAGTCCTTACTTGGACAGGAACTCTGGAAACACCATATATTTT.

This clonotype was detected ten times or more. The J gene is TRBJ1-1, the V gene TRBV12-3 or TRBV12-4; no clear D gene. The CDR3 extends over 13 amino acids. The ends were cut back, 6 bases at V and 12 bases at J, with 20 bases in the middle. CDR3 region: CASREGSLKGTFF. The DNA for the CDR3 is TGTGCCAGCAGGGAAGGGTCCTTAAAAGGGACTTTCTTT.

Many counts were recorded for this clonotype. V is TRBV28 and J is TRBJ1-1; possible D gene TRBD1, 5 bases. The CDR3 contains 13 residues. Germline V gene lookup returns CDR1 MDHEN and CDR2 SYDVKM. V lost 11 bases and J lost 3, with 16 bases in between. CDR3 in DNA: TGTGCCTCCCGGGACCCTTTCGACACTGAAGCTTTCTTT. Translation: CASRDPFDTEAFF.

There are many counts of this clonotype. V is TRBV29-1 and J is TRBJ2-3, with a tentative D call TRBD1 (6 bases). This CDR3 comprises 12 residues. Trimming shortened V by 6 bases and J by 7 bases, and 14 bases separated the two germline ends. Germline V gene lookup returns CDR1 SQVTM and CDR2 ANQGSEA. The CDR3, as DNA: TGCAGCGTACCCAGGACAGACTATACGCAGTATTTT. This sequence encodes CSVPRTDYTQYF.

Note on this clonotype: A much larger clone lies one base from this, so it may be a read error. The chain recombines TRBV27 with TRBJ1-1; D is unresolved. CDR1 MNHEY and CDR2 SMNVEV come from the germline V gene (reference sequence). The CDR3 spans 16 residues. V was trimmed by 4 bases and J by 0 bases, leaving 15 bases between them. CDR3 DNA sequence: TGTGCCAGCAGTTCATCTGAGAGGGTGCTGAACACTGAAGCTTTCTTT. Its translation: CASSSSERVLNTEAFF.

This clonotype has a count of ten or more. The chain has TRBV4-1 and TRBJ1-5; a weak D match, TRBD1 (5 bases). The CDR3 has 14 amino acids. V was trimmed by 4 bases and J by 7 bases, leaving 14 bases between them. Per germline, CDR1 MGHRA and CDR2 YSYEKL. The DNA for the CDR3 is TGCGCCAGCAGCCTTACGCGGGGGGGACAGCCCCAGCATTTT. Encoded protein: CASSLTRGGQPQHF.

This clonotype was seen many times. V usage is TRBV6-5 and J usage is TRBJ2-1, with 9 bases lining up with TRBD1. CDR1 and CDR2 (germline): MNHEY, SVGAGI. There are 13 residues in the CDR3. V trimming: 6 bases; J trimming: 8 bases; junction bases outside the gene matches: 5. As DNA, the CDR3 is TGTGCCAGCAGCCCGGACAGGGGTGATGAGCAGTTCTTC. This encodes CASSPDRGDEQFF.

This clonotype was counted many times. CDR3 nucleotides: TGTGCCAGCAGCTTAGTAGGGGAGACCACTGAAGCTTTCTTT. Protein product: CASSLVGETTEAFF. The gene calls are TRBV7-2 and TRBJ1-1; tentatively, D is TRBD1 (5 bases). V lost 1 base and J lost 4, with 10 bases in between. This CDR3 is built from 14 residues. Per the germline V gene, CDR1 is SGHTA and CDR2 is FQGNSA.

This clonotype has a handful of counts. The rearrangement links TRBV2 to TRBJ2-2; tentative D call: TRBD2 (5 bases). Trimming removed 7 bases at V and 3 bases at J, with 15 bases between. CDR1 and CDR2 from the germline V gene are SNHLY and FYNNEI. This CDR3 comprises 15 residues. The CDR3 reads CASTDRRGYTGELFF. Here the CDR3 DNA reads TGTGCCAGCACGGACCGTCGGGGATACACCGGGGAGCTGTTTTTT. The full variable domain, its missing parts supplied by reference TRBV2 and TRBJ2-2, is EPEVTQTPSHQVTQMGQEVILRCVPISNHLYFYWYRQILGQKVEFLVSFYNNEISEKSEIFDDQFSVERPDGSNFTLKIRSTKLEDSAMYFCASTDRRGYTGELFFGEGSRLTVL.

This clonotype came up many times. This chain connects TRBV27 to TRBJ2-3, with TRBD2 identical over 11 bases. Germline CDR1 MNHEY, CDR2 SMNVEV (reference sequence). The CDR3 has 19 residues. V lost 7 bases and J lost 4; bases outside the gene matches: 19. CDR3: CASIPRGSGGAGGADTQYF. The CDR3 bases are TGTGCCAGCATTCCCCGTGGTAGCGGGGGGGCGGGGGGCGCAGATACGCAGTATTTT.

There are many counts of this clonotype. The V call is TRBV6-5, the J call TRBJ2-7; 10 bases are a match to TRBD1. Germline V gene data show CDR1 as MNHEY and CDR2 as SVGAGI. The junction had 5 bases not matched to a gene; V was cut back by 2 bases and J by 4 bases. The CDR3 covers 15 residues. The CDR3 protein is CASSYRTGGSYEQYF. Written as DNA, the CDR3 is TGTGCCAGCAGTTACAGGACAGGGGGGTCATACGAGCAGTACTTC.

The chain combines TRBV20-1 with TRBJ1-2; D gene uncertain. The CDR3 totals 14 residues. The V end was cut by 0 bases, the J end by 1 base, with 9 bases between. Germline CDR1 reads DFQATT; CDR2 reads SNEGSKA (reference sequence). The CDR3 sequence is CSARDLAVNYGYTF. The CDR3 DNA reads TGCAGTGCTAGAGATTTGGCAGTTAACTATGGCTACACCTTC.